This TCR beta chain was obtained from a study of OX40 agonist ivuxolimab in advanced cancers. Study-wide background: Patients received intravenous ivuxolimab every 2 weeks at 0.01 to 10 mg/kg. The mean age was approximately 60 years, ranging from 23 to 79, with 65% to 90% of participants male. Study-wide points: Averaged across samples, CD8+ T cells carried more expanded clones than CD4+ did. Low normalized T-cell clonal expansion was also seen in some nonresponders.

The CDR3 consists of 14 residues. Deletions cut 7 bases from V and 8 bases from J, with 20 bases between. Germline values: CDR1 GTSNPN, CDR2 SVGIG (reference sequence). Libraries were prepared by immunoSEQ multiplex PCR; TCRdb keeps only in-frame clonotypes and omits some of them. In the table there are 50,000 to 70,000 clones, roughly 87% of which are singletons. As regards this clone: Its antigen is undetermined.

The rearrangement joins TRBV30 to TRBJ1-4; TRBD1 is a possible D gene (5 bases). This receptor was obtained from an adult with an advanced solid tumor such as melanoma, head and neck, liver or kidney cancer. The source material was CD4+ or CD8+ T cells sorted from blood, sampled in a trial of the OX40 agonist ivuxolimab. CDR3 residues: CASGQGARREKLFF. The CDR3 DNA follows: TGTGCCTCCGGCCAGGGAGCCAGAAGAGAAAAACTGTTTTTT. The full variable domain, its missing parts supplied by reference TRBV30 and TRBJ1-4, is SQTIHQWPATLVQPVGSPLSLECTVEGTSNPNLYWYRQAAGRGLQLLFYSVGIGQISSEVPQNLSASRPQDRQFILSSKKLLLSDSGFYLCASGQGARREKLFFGSGTQLSVL.